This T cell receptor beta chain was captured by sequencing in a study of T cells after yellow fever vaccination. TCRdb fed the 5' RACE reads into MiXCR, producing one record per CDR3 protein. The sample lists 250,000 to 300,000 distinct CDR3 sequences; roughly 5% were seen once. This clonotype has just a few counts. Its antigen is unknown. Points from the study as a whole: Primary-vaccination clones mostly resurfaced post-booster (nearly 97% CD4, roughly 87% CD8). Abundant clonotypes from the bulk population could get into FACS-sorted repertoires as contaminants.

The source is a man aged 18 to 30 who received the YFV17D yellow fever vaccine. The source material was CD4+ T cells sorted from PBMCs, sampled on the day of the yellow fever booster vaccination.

As DNA, the CDR3 is TGTGCCACCGCCCCAGGGGGGATCAGCGGCTACACCTTC. Encoded protein: CATAPGGISGYTF. The V call is TRBV10-3, the J call TRBJ1-2; TRBD1 matches 7 bases. Germline trimming cut 10 bases from V and 8 bases from J; bases unmatched to any gene: 13. Germline CDR1 is ENHRY and CDR2 is SYGVKD. The length of the CDR3 is 13 residues.